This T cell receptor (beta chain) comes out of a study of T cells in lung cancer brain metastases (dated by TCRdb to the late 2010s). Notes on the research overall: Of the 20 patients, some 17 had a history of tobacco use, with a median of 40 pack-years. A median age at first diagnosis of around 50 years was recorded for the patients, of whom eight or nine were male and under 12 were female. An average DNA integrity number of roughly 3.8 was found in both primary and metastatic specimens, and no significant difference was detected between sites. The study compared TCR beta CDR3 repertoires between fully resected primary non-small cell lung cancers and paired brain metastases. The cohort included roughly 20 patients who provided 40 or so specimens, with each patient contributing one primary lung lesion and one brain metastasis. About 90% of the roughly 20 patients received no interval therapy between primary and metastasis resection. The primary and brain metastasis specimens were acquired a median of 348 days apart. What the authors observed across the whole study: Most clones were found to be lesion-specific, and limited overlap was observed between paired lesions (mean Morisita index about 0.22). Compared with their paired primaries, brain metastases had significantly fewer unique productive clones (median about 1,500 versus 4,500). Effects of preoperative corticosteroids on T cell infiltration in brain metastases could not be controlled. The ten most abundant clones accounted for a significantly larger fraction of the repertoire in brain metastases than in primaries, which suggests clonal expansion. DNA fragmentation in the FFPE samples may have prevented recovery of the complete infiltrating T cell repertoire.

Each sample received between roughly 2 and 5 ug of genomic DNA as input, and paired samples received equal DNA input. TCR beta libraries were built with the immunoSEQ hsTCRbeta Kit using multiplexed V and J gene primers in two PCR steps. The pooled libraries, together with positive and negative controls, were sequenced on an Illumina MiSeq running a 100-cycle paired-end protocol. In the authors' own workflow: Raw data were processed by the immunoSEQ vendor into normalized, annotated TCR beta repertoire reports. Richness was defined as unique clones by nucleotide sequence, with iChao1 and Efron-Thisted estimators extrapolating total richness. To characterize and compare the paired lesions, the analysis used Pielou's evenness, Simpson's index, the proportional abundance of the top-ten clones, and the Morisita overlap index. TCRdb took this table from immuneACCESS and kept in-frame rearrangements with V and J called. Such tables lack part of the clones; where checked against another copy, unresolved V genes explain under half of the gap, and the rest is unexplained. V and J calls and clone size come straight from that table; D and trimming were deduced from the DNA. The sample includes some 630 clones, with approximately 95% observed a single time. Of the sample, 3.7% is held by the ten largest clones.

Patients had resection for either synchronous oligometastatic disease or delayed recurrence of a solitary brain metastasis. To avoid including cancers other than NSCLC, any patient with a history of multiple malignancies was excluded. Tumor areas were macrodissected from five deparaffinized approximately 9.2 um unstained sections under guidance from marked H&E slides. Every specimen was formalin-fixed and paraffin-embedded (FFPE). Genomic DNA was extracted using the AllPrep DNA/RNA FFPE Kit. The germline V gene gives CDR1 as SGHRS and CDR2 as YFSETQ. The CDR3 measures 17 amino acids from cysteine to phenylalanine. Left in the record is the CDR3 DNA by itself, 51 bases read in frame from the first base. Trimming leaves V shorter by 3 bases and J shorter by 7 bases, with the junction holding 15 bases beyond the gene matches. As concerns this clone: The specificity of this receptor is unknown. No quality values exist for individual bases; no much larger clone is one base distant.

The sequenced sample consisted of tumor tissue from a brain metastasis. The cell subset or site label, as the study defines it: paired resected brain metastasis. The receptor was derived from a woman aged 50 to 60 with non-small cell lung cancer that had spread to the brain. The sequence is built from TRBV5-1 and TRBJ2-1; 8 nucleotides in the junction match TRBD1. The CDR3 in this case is CASSYRPGQATNNEQFF. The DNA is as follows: TGCGCCAGCAGCTATCGCCCGGGACAGGCGACGAATAATGAGCAGTTCTTC.